The 5 T cell receptor beta chains given below trace back to one sample, sequenced in a study of T cell changes during pregnancy in multiple sclerosis. Sequencing was performed with immunoSEQ multiplex PCR; in TCRdb, only in-frame clones are kept and a portion is missing. The table shows nearly 60,000 clones, with less than 95% occurring only once. The material sequenced was CD4+ T cells from peripheral blood mononuclear cells, taken after pregnancy. These receptors came from a female donor in good health, enrolled as a control in a pregnancy study.

The chain links TRBV2 to TRBJ2-5, with 9 bases fitting TRBD2. Germline V lookup: CDR1 SNHLY, CDR2 FYNNEI. CDR3 size: 14 residues. With 8 bases clipped from V and 1 base from J, the junction kept 5 bases outside the gene matches. CDR3 coding DNA: TGTGCCAGCGTTGCGGGGGGGGCCCAAGAGACCCAGTACTTC. Protein sequence: CASVAGGAQETQYF.

This rearrangement joins TRBV19 to TRBJ1-2; D is unresolved. CDR1 is LNHDA and CDR2 is SQIVND in the germline V gene (reference sequence). Trimming left V 3 bases short and J 4 bases short, with 12 bases between. The CDR3 covers 14 residues. CDR3 sequence: CASSIGEDFYGYTF. The CDR3, as DNA: TGTGCCAGTAGTATCGGGGAAGACTTCTATGGCTACACCTTC.

V gene TRBV5-1 combines with J gene TRBJ2-3, with a possible D match to TRBD2 (5 bases). Germline V gene lookup returns CDR1 SGHRS and CDR2 YFSETQ. The V and J ends lost 1 base and 6 bases respectively, with 6 bases between them. The CDR3 is 12 amino acids. CDR3 residues: CASSLPGDTQYF. The CDR3 nucleotides read TGCGCCAGCAGCTTGCCGGGGGATACGCAGTATTTT.

The V and J genes are TRBV7-2 and TRBJ2-3; D gene ambiguous. The CDR3 sequence is 14 residues long. Germline V gene lookup returns CDR1 SGHTA and CDR2 FQGNSA. V was pared by 1 base and J by 5 bases, with 10 bases between. The DNA of the CDR3 is TGTGCCAGCAGCTTAGAGCAGGCCGTAGATACGCAGTATTTT. Protein sequence: CASSLEQAVDTQYF.

The chain links TRBV10-3 to TRBJ2-1, with D maybe TRBD1 (6 bases). Germline V gene data show CDR1 as ENHRY and CDR2 as SYGVKD. Trimming removed 10 bases from V and 5 bases from J, with 18 bases in between. The CDR3 runs to 14 residues. CDR3: CATHERQADNEQFF. CDR3 coding DNA: TGTGCCACCCATGAGAGACAGGCGGACAATGAGCAGTTCTTC.